In its sample, the clone carrying this T cell receptor (beta chain) was seen many times. Its antigen is unknown. The record originates from a study of response to subunit inactivated influenza vaccine. Regarding the study as a whole: Authors proposed each seasonal influenza vaccination draws in few new T cells.

TCRdb reanalysed the RT-PCR reads using MiXCR and keeps one entry per CDR3 protein. This repertoire shows about 240,000 distinct CDR3 sequences, more than 9% found once; its top ten account for roughly 7.7%. Source: non-naive T cells sorted from PBMCs, taken 14 to 15 days before vaccination. The origin of this receptor is a man aged 45-60 years who received an inactivated influenza vaccine.

CDR3: CASSQDWLTSTDTQYF. The CDR3 nucleotides read TGCGCCAGCAGCCAAGACTGGCTGACTAGCACAGATACGCAGTATTTT. This chain connects TRBV4-3 to TRBJ2-3, with D unresolved. V shed 0 bases and J shed 0 bases, with 10 bases lying between them. In germline, CDR1 is LGHNA, CDR2 YSLEER. The CDR3 extends over 16 amino acids.